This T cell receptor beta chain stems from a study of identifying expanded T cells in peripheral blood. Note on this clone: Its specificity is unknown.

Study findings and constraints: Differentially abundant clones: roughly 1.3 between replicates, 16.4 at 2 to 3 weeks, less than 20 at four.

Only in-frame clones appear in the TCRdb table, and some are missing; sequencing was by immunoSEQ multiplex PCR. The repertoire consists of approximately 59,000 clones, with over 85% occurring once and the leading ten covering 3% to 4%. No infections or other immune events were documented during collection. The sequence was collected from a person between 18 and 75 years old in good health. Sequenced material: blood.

CDR3 residues: CASSLTSGTNEQFF. CDR3 coding DNA: TGTGCCAGCAGCTTGACTAGCGGGACCAATGAGCAGTTCTTC. This chain joins TRBV7-2 and TRBJ2-1; 11 nucleotides line up with TRBD2. The germline V gene encodes CDR1 SGHTA and CDR2 FQGNSA. The ends lost 3 bases at V and 6 bases at J; junction bases unmatched: 1. This CDR3 is 14 amino acids long.